This T cell receptor beta chain was sequenced for a study of OX40 agonist ivuxolimab in advanced cancers. Findings of the study overall: CD8+ T cells were the subset that, on average, had more expanded clones than CD4+.

Generated by immunoSEQ multiplex PCR, the TCRdb table keeps only in-frame clones and is missing some. The table has about 33,000 clones, approximately 84% seen once. Autoimmune disease history or systemic immunosuppression led to patient exclusion. This clone has more than one count but fewer than ten. The antigen is undetermined. The sequence came from an adult with an advanced solid tumor such as melanoma, head and neck, liver or kidney cancer. Specimen: CD4+ or CD8+ T cells sorted from blood, collected in a trial of the OX40 agonist ivuxolimab.

The DNA of the CDR3 is TGTGCCAGCAGCGTTAAACCGGGACGCGAGGCCTCTGGGGCCAACGTCCTGACTTTC. This codes for CASSVKPGREASGANVLTF. This sequence joins TRBV5-6 and TRBJ2-6, with D perhaps matching TRBD1 or TRBD2 (5 bases each). CDR3 length equals 19 residues. Germline V gives CDR1 SGHDT, CDR2 YYEEEE. Trimming left V 4 bases short and J 0 bases short, with 20 bases between.